This TCR beta chain was recorded in a study of cytomegalovirus exposure and HLA in healthy donors. Study-level background: Unique TCRs numbering some 77 million, obtained from HLA-typed donors, made up an early data release.

About this clone: Antigen unknown.

The CDR3 covers 16 residues. Germline V gene sequence: CDR1 LGHNA, CDR2 YSLEER. With 0 bases removed from V and 3 bases from J, the gap between germline ends came to 15 bases. Study-level points and caveats: In an earlier analysis, most TCR beta V segments were productive about 87% or about 30% of the time. Later work showed greater clonal expansion in HLA-associated TCR beta chains than in equally common others.

The PCR had 60 Vbeta and 13 Jbeta primers. Using immunoSEQ multiplex PCR, the repertoire was profiled, and TCRdb retains in-frame clones only, with some absent. The table includes about 180,000 clones, 70% to 80% detected once. The chain carries TRBV4-3 and TRBJ2-7, with a tentative D call TRBD1 (6 bases). The source is a woman in her forties in good health and CMV-seronegative. The sample was PBMCs. This CDR3 is CASSQEWGTQFYEQYF. DNA for the CDR3: TGCGCCAGCAGCCAAGAATGGGGGACACAGTTCTACGAGCAGTACTTC.